The 32 T cell receptor beta chains below come from one sample, sequenced in a study of CD4 T cells in relation to SARS-CoV-2 and coronaviruses. Before the COVID-19 pandemic, during about 2011-2019, CD4+ T cells were taken from unexposed donors. After 10 to 11 days of culture, CD4+ T cells were isolated. TCRdb's table, derived via immunoSEQ multiplex PCR, lists solely in-frame clones and lacks some. The sample contains about 22,000 clones, 72% of which appear only once. For these receptors, no antigen is known. The specimen sequenced was CD4+ T cells from PBMCs, cultured in vitro. These receptors originate from a human donor in good health.

This sequence joins TRBV10-3 and TRBJ1-2; D is perhaps TRBD1 (5 bases). Germline V CDR1 and CDR2: ENHRY, SYGVKD. Deletions cut 6 bases from V and 5 bases from J, with 13 bases between. The length of the CDR3 is 13 residues. The CDR3 sequence is CAIRISEGYGYTF. In DNA, the CDR3 is TGTGCCATCAGGATCAGCGAGGGGTATGGCTACACCTTC.

A few counts support this clone. The gene calls are TRBV5-5 and TRBJ2-7; perhaps TRBD2 as D (6 bases). Germline V gene lookup returns CDR1 SGHKS and CDR2 YYEKEE (reference sequence). The CDR3 is 15 residues long. V dropped 3 bases and J dropped 3 bases, with 16 bases sitting between them. This CDR3 is CASSSLPWDFYEQYF. The CDR3 DNA reads TGTGCCAGCAGCTCACTCCCCTGGGACTTCTACGAGCAGTACTTC.

The CDR3 bases are TGTGCCAGCAGCTTAGACCCCACGGGGGAGCTGTTTTTT. Translation gives CASSLDPTGELFF. The chain joins TRBV11-3 to TRBJ2-2; no reliable D call. The CDR3 covers 13 residues. The ends were cut back, 0 bases at V and 8 bases at J, with 7 bases in the middle. Germline CDR1 is SGHNT and CDR2 is YENEEA.

In DNA, the CDR3 is TGTGCCAGCAGCCAAGATAGGCATTTCACAGATACGCAGTATTTT. Translation gives CASSQDRHFTDTQYF. The J gene is TRBJ2-3, the V gene TRBV4-2; D remains unclear. The CDR3 runs to 15 residues. Per germline, CDR1 LGHNA and CDR2 YNFKEQ. V gave up 0 bases and J gave up 2 bases, with 9 bases separating them.

This chain uses TRBV3-1 (or the pseudogene TRBV3-2) with TRBJ2-5; no definite D call. From germline, CDR1 is LGHDT and CDR2 YNNKEL (reference sequence). The germline V and J ends were trimmed by 5 bases and 3 bases, with 4 bases remaining between them. The CDR3 runs 11 residues. The DNA of the CDR3 is TGTGCCAGCAGCGTCAAAGAGACCCAGTACTTC. It yields the protein CASSVKETQYF.

In this sample, this clone turned up once. The chain links TRBV5-1 to TRBJ2-5; 14 bases map to TRBD2. This CDR3 has 15 amino acids. Germline V gene sequence: CDR1 SGHRS, CDR2 YFSETQ. The junction had 3 bases not matched to a gene; V was cut back by 6 bases and J by 2 bases. The CDR3, as DNA: TGCGCCAGCAAGACTAGCGGGAGGGGTCAAGAGACCCAGTACTTC. Protein product: CASKTSGRGQETQYF.

The rearrangement uses TRBV6-7 and TRBJ2-7; a weak D match, TRBD1 (6 bases). TRBV6-7 is treated as an ORF (open reading frame) with a function not yet certain. V was trimmed by 6 bases and J by 0 bases, leaving 9 bases between them. The CDR3 covers 13 residues. CDR3 residues: CASRRDNSYEQYF. The CDR3 DNA reads as TGTGCCAGCAGACGGGACAACTCCTACGAGCAGTACTTC.

The chain is built from TRBV7-7 and TRBJ2-1; 11 nucleotides agree with TRBD2. The trim removed 3 bases at V and 9 bases at J, leaving 7 bases unmatched. This CDR3 spans 15 amino acids. Germline assignment: CDR1 SSHAT and CDR2 FNYEAQ (reference sequence). This CDR3 is CASSLSSGGAGEQFF. CDR3 nucleotide sequence: TGTGCCAGCAGCTTGAGTAGCGGGGGGGCAGGTGAGCAGTTCTTC.

This clone was seen a handful of times. The genes are TRBV9 and TRBJ1-2; no reliable D call. V lost 4 bases and J 6 bases, leaving 19 bases between the germline ends. The CDR3 covers 15 residues. Per germline, CDR1 SGDLS and CDR2 YYNGEE. CDR3 loop: CASSLRSDSANGYTF. CDR3 nucleotide sequence: TGTGCCAGCAGCCTCCGATCGGACTCCGCCAATGGCTACACCTTC.

The gene calls are TRBV12-3 or TRBV12-4 and TRBJ1-2, with 8 bases that match TRBD1. The CDR3 has 13 amino acids. V trimming: 7 bases; J trimming: 7 bases; junction bases outside the gene matches: 8. CDR3 in DNA: TGTGCCAGCAAACTACCCGACAGGGGTGGCTACACCTTC. The encoded protein is CASKLPDRGGYTF.

The J gene is TRBJ2-3, the V gene TRBV7-2; a possible D gene is TRBD2 (7 bases). CDR3 length: 15 residues. Germline V gene data show CDR1 as SGHTA and CDR2 as FQGNSA. Trimming cost V 7 bases and J 8 bases, with 22 bases left between them. The CDR3 spells CASTRWGGAQGTQYF. The DNA of the CDR3 is TGTGCCAGCACCCGGTGGGGGGGGGCTCAGGGTACGCAGTATTTT.

The chain links TRBV9 to TRBJ2-7; D is tentatively TRBD1 or TRBD2 (5 bases each). This CDR3 region has 14 residues. Trimming pared 0 bases from V and 6 bases from J, leaving 13 bases between. Germline CDR1 reads SGDLS; CDR2 reads YYNGEE. CDR3: CASSVGGEIGEQYF. The CDR3 region has the DNA TGTGCCAGCAGCGTAGGAGGGGAAATAGGCGAGCAGTACTTC.

This clone has only a few counts. The V gene is TRBV7-2, the J gene TRBJ2-1; 9 bases line up with TRBD2. After removal of 4 bases from V and 6 bases from J, the junction contained 4 bases not matched to a gene. The CDR3 extends over 14 amino acids. The germline V gene encodes CDR1 SGHTA and CDR2 FQGNSA. This CDR3 reads CASSSQREVNEQFF. DNA of the CDR3: TGTGCCAGCAGCTCGCAGCGGGAGGTCAATGAGCAGTTCTTC. Using reference TRBV7-2 and TRBJ2-1 for the parts outside the CDR3, the full variable domain is GAGVSQSPSNKVTEKGKDVELRCDPISGHTALYWYRQSLGQGLEFLIYFQGNSAPDKSGLPSDRFSAERTGGSVSTLTIQRTQQEDSAVYLCASSSQREVNEQFFGPGTRLTVL.

This clone was observed a handful of times. The chain uses TRBV19 and TRBJ2-1; no firm D call. Germline loops: CDR1 LNHDA, CDR2 SQIVND (reference sequence). Deletions cut 2 bases from V and 8 bases from J, with 7 bases between. This CDR3 has 12 residues. Written as DNA, the CDR3 is TGTGCCAGTAGTATAAGGCTGGATGAGCAGTTCTTC. Residues: CASSIRLDEQFF.

There are a few counts of this clone. V is TRBV7-8 and J is TRBJ2-1; TRBD2 agrees at 7 bases. V shed 5 bases, J shed 0 bases, and the junction held 10 bases outside the gene matches. The V gene's germline CDR1 is SGHVS and CDR2 FQNEAQ. The CDR3 length is 17 residues. DNA for the CDR3: TGTGCCAGCAGCCCCCCCGGGGGGATTACCTCCTACAATGAGCAGTTCTTC. Protein sequence: CASSPPGGITSYNEQFF.

The rearrangement joins TRBV6-6 to TRBJ1-5; D uncertain. V lost 2 bases and J 8 bases, leaving 10 bases between the germline ends. Germline-derived CDR1 and CDR2 are MNHNY and SVGAGI (reference sequence). CDR3 length: 13 residues. Written as DNA, the CDR3 is TGTGCCAGCAGTTACGTCGGGATAGAGCCCCAGCATTTT. Its protein product is CASSYVGIEPQHF.

The chain has TRBV7-9 and TRBJ2-1, with 15 positions matching TRBD2. From germline, CDR1 is SEHNR and CDR2 FQNEAQ (reference sequence). CDR3 length: 18 amino acids. J lost 6 bases, V lost 0 bases, and 6 bases had no gene match. The CDR3, as DNA: TGTGCCAGCAGCTTAGCGACCGGGACTAGCGGGAGGTTCAATGAGCAGTTCTTC. The encoded protein is CASSLATGTSGRFNEQFF.

This chain links TRBV27 with TRBJ2-2; a possible D gene is TRBD1 (6 bases). Between the trimmed V and J ends, which lost 4 bases and 0 bases, there was a span of 12 bases. Germline lookup yields CDR1 MNHEY and CDR2 SMNVEV (reference sequence). This CDR3 spans 16 amino acids. CDR3 residues: CASSSRGTPNTGELFF. CDR3 bases: TGTGCCAGCAGTTCAAGGGGGACACCGAACACCGGGGAGCTGTTTTTT.

The chain links TRBV5-6 to TRBJ2-7; either TRBD1 or TRBD2 may fit D (5 bases each). Per the germline V gene, CDR1 is SGHDT and CDR2 is YYEEEE. The CDR3 sequence is 16 residues long. V was clipped by 0 bases and J by 9 bases, with 22 bases between them. CDR3: CASSLDGGTFQQGQYF. DNA for the CDR3: TGTGCCAGCAGCTTGGATGGTGGGACCTTTCAACAAGGGCAGTACTTC.

This clone was observed once. The CDR3 protein is CASSPRTGRVTDTQYF. The CDR3, as DNA: TGTGCCAGCAGCCCGAGGACAGGGAGGGTCACAGATACGCAGTATTTT. The rearrangement joins TRBV13 to TRBJ2-3, with D perhaps TRBD1 (8 bases). Trimming stripped 5 bases from V and 2 bases from J, with 17 bases between. The germline V gene encodes CDR1 PRHDT and CDR2 FYEKMQ (reference sequence). The length of the CDR3 is 16 residues.

This chain connects TRBV7-8 to TRBJ2-5; D unresolved. V lost 5 bases, J lost 5 bases, and 21 bases lay in between. The CDR3 extends over 16 amino acids. Germline V gene sequence: CDR1 SGHVS, CDR2 FQNEAQ. The CDR3 region has the DNA TGTGCCAGCAGCCCCCGACGACTCGGTGTGCGGGAGACCCAGTACTTC. Translating gives CASSPRRLGVRETQYF.

This clone was observed a handful of times. The gene calls are TRBV2 and TRBJ1-2; the D is unclear. Germline-derived CDR1 and CDR2 are SNHLY and FYNNEI. The CDR3 extends over 12 amino acids. V was pared by 5 bases and J by 5 bases, with 9 bases between. The CDR3 DNA is TGTGCCAGCAGTCCGGCCGGTTATGGCTACACCTTC. This encodes CASSPAGYGYTF.

This chain links TRBV12-5 with TRBJ1-5; TRBD1 agrees at 10 bases. J was trimmed by 4 bases and V by 1 base; bases with no gene match: 1. Looked up from germline, CDR1 is LGHNT and CDR2 is FRNRAP. The CDR3 totals 15 residues. The CDR3 DNA is TGTGCTAGTGGTTTGGGGGACAGGGGTAATCAGCCCCAGCATTTT. Amino acids: CASGLGDRGNQPQHF.

The chain couples TRBV30 to TRBJ1-2; 8 bases map to TRBD1. J lost 0 bases, V lost 5 bases, and 11 bases had no gene match. Looked up from germline, CDR1 is GTSNPN and CDR2 is SVGIG (reference sequence). CDR3 length: 16 amino acids. The CDR3: CAWDRGAIATNYGYTF. The CDR3 DNA is TGTGCCTGGGACAGGGGAGCGATCGCGACTAACTATGGCTACACCTTC.

The chain employs TRBV5-1 and TRBJ1-2, with unresolved D. CDR3 length equals 14 residues. Germline V gene data show CDR1 as SGHRS and CDR2 as YFSETQ. Trimming cost V 3 bases and J 8 bases, with 17 bases left between them. CDR3 in amino acids: CASSSPSRQRGYTF. The DNA for the CDR3 is TGCGCCAGCAGCTCCCCTAGTAGGCAGAGGGGCTACACCTTC. The whole variable domain, remainder taken from reference TRBV5-1 and TRBJ1-2, is KAGVTQTPRYLIKTRGQQVTLSCSPISGHRSVSWYQQTPGQGLQFLFEYFSETQRNKGNFPGRFSGRQFSNSRSEMNVSTLELGDSALYLCASSSPSRQRGYTFGSGTRLTVV.

This rearrangement joins TRBV3-1 (or the pseudogene TRBV3-2) to TRBJ2-1, with D possibly TRBD1 on 5 matching bases. CDR3 size: 15 residues. Trimming removed 1 base from V and 0 bases from J, with 7 bases in between. Germline CDR1 is LGHDT and CDR2 is YNNKEL (reference sequence). The CDR3 protein is CASSQGQFSYNEQFF. CDR3 coding DNA: TGTGCCAGCAGCCAAGGACAGTTCTCCTACAATGAGCAGTTCTTC.

The chain carries TRBV4-3 and TRBJ2-5; weak D call: TRBD2 (6 bases). This CDR3 spans 22 amino acids. V was shortened by 0 bases and J by 2 bases, with 31 bases between the two germline ends. Germline loops: CDR1 LGHNA, CDR2 YSLEER. The DNA for the CDR3 is TGCGCCAGCAGCCAAGAGTTGTGTCGTCCAGCGGGCACAACTCAAACACAAGAGACCCAGTACTTC. Its translation is CASSQELCRPAGTTQTQETQYF.

The CDR3 sequence is CASSLDLDYEQYF. For the CDR3, the DNA is TGTGCCAGCAGCTTAGATCTTGACTACGAGCAGTACTTC. J is TRBJ2-7 and V is TRBV11-3; the D is unclear. V gave up 0 bases and J gave up 3 bases, with 6 bases separating them. CDR1 SGHNT and CDR2 YENEEA come from the germline V gene. There are 13 residues in the CDR3.

The CDR3 DNA is TGTGCCAGCAGCCGCGGGACTAGCGGGGGGGCTCGCCAAGAGACCCAGTACTTC. Protein: CASSRGTSGGARQETQYF. V is TRBV7-2 and J is TRBJ2-5, with 16 nucleotides matching TRBD2. Germline trimming cut 5 bases from V and 1 base from J; bases unmatched to any gene: 7. The CDR3 runs to 18 residues. Germline CDR1 SGHTA, CDR2 FQGNSA.

The V call is TRBV7-2, the J call TRBJ1-3; 11 bases agree with TRBD1. CDR3 length: 14 residues. V shed 5 bases, J shed 6 bases, and the junction held 3 bases outside the gene matches. Germline V gives CDR1 SGHTA, CDR2 FQGNSA. CDR3 protein: CASSPGQGVNTIYF. The DNA for the CDR3 is TGTGCCAGCAGCCCGGGACAGGGGGTAAACACCATATATTTT.

The rearrangement uses TRBV11-2 and TRBJ2-2, with 8 bases fitting TRBD2. The CDR3 extends over 16 amino acids. Germline loops: CDR1 SGHAT, CDR2 FQNNGV. Germline trimming cut 0 bases from V and 0 bases from J; bases unmatched to any gene: 0. The CDR3 DNA sequence: TGTGCCAGCAGCTTAGAACTAGCGGCGAACACCGGGGAGCTGTTTTTT. It codes for CASSLELAANTGELFF.

The J gene is TRBJ1-1, the V gene TRBV19; D is undetermined. The CDR3 spans 14 residues. The ends were cut back, 2 bases at V and 5 bases at J, with 12 bases in the middle. Germline assignment: CDR1 LNHDA and CDR2 SQIVND (reference sequence). CDR3 loop: CASSIRTDETEAFF. The CDR3 bases are TGTGCCAGTAGTATAAGAACAGACGAGACTGAAGCTTTCTTT.